One and the same sample provided the 32 T cell receptor beta chains below, sequenced in a study of neurological immune-mediated disorders. TCRdb re-derived calls from the 5' RACE reads in MiXCR, one entry per CDR3 protein. The table lists 90,000 to 150,000 distinct CDR3 sequences, 3% to 3.5% of them singletons, with around 1.4% in the top ten. Sequencing was performed on PBMCs. Receptors originate from a woman aged 30 to 39 with multiple sclerosis.

This clonotype has a count of ten or more. The gene calls are TRBV12-3 or TRBV12-4 and TRBJ1-2; 7 bases are shared with TRBD1. With V trimmed by 10 bases and J by 2 bases, 10 bases remained unmatched. The CDR3 is 14 residues long. CDR3 region: CATRPGQPNYGYTF. The DNA for the CDR3 is TGTGCCACCCGGCCGGGACAGCCCAACTATGGCTACACCTTC.

This clonotype appeared many times. This chain links TRBV12-5 with TRBJ1-1, with a tentative D call TRBD1 (5 bases). Trimming left V 1 base short and J 3 bases short, with 12 bases between. CDR1 and CDR2 (germline): LGHNT, FRNRAP. The length of the CDR3 is 15 residues. CDR3 sequence: CASGLAEGLHTEAFF. Here the CDR3 DNA reads TGTGCTAGTGGTTTGGCAGAGGGGCTTCACACTGAAGCTTTCTTT.

This clonotype has a count of ten or more. V gene TRBV5-1 combines with J gene TRBJ2-7, with no clear D. V lost 1 base and J 3 bases, leaving 8 bases between the germline ends. Germline lookup yields CDR1 SGHRS and CDR2 YFSETQ. The CDR3 is 13 amino acids. The CDR3 protein is CASSLSASYEQYF. CDR3 bases: TGCGCCAGCAGCTTGAGTGCTAGCTACGAGCAGTACTTC.

This clonotype was seen at least ten times. The gene calls are TRBV12-3 or TRBV12-4 and TRBJ2-2, with a tentative D call TRBD2 (5 bases). This CDR3 spans 14 amino acids. V was clipped by 7 bases and J by 4 bases, with 13 bases between them. CDR3: CASIPAGATGELFF. In DNA form, the CDR3 reads TGTGCCAGCATTCCCGCGGGTGCCACCGGGGAGCTGTTTTTT.

This chain joins TRBV5-1 and TRBJ2-5, with a possible D match to TRBD2 (6 bases). The V end was cut by 3 bases, the J end by 1 base, with 13 bases between. CDR3 size: 15 residues. Germline V gene lookup returns CDR1 SGHRS and CDR2 YFSETQ. CDR3 protein: CASSWAGRSQETQYF. CDR3 in DNA: TGCGCCAGCAGCTGGGCGGGACGCAGCCAAGAGACCCAGTACTTC.

This clonotype came up many times. The rearrangement joins TRBV5-1 to TRBJ2-1; 7 bases match TRBD2. Germline V CDR1 and CDR2: SGHRS, YFSETQ. The length of the CDR3 is 16 residues. Germline trimming cut 0 bases from V and 4 bases from J; bases unmatched to any gene: 7. Here the CDR3 reads CASSLVVSGPYNEQFF. DNA of the CDR3: TGCGCCAGCAGCTTGGTTGTTAGCGGGCCATACAATGAGCAGTTCTTC.

This clonotype was seen at least ten times. The chain recombines TRBV7-2 with TRBJ1-3, with D maybe TRBD1 (6 bases). Germline V gene data show CDR1 as SGHTA and CDR2 as FQGNSA. CDR3 length: 13 amino acids. Deletions cut 5 bases from V and 7 bases from J, with 12 bases between. The DNA for the CDR3 is TGTGCCAGCAGCCGGCTTAGGGGGAACACCATATATTTT. This gives the protein CASSRLRGNTIYF.

This clonotype was seen at least ten times. The chain recombines TRBV7-2 with TRBJ2-7, with 13 bases identical to TRBD2. Looked up from germline, CDR1 is SGHTA and CDR2 is FQGNSA. CDR3 length equals 15 residues. Unmatched junction bases numbered 2, after V lost 2 bases and J lost 4 bases. The CDR3: CASSLTSGGGYEQYF. Written as DNA, the CDR3 is TGTGCCAGCAGCTTAACTAGCGGGGGGGGTTACGAGCAGTACTTC.

This clonotype has just a few counts. A much larger clone differs by one base, so this may be a read error. The CDR3 DNA is TGTGCCAGCAGCGTAGGTGGAAAGAGCACAGATACGCAGTATTTT. It translates to CASSVGGKSTDTQYF. The chain joins TRBV9 to TRBJ2-3; no definite D call. From germline, CDR1 is SGDLS and CDR2 YYNGEE. V lost 0 bases to trimming and J lost 0 bases, with 8 bases between them. The CDR3 extends over 15 amino acids. The whole variable domain, remainder taken from reference TRBV9 and TRBJ2-3, is DSGVTQTPKHLITATGQRVTLRCSPRSGDLSVYWYQQSLDQGLQFLIQYYNGEERAKGNILERFSAQQFPDLHSELNLSSLELGDSALYFCASSVGGKSTDTQYFGPGTRLTVL.

There are many counts of this clonotype. This sequence joins TRBV5-1 and TRBJ2-1; D is perhaps TRBD1 (5 bases). The CDR3 length is 14 residues. Trimming removed 6 bases from V and 7 bases from J, with 17 bases in between. Germline V CDR1 and CDR2: SGHRS, YFSETQ. CDR3 sequence (DNA): TGCGCCAGCACCTCGACGGGTCAGGGAAATGAGCAGTTCTTC. Its protein product is CASTSTGQGNEQFF.

This clonotype has a count of ten or more. The chain employs TRBV24-1 and TRBJ2-2; 7 bases align to TRBD2. Trimming took 9 bases from V and 0 from J; bases not matched to a gene: 3. CDR1 and CDR2 from the germline V gene are KGHDR and SFDVKD. This CDR3 region has 14 residues. For the CDR3, the DNA is TGTGCCACCGCAACTAGCGCGAACACCGGGGAGCTGTTTTTT. Protein: CATATSANTGELFF.

The CDR3 coding sequence is TGCGCCAGCAGCCACTTCGGACTACCACAAGAGACCCAGTACTTC. Translation: CASSHFGLPQETQYF. The chain links TRBV4-1 to TRBJ2-5, with D perhaps TRBD2 (6 bases). This CDR3 comprises 15 residues. The V end lost 3 bases, the J end lost 2 bases, and 13 bases lay between the germline ends. Germline CDR1 and CDR2: MGHRA and YSYEKL.

This clonotype occurred many times. The J gene is TRBJ2-7, the V gene TRBV20-1, with 12 positions matching TRBD2. The CDR3 totals 13 residues. In germline, CDR1 is DFQATT, CDR2 SNEGSKA (reference sequence). After removal of 6 bases from V and 4 bases from J, the junction contained 4 bases not matched to a gene. The CDR3 DNA reads TGCAGTGCGAGGACTAGCGGGGTTTACGAGCAGTACTTC. Protein sequence: CSARTSGVYEQYF.

This clonotype was picked up many times. The chain employs TRBV5-5 and TRBJ2-3; D is unresolved. This CDR3 comprises 14 residues. Germline loops: CDR1 SGHKS, CDR2 YYEKEE (reference sequence). The V end was cut by 5 bases, the J end by 1 base, with 11 bases between. The CDR3 spells CASRLNVGTDTQYF. The CDR3 DNA reads as TGTGCCAGCAGATTAAACGTTGGCACAGATACGCAGTATTTT.

This clonotype was detected many times. The V gene is TRBV6-2 or TRBV6-3, the J gene TRBJ2-7, with D maybe TRBD1 (5 bases). This CDR3 region has 13 residues. Looked up from germline, CDR1 is MNHEY and CDR2 is SVGEGT. V lost 2 bases to trimming and J lost 2 bases, with 7 bases between them. CDR3 in amino acids: CASSYGAPYEQYF. In DNA form, the CDR3 reads TGTGCCAGCAGTTACGGGGCGCCCTACGAGCAGTACTTC.

This clonotype has a count of ten or more. The gene calls are TRBV15 and TRBJ2-3; D is undetermined. The length of the CDR3 is 13 residues. Between the trimmed V and J ends, which lost 2 bases and 6 bases, there was a span of 9 bases. CDR1 and CDR2 (germline): LNHNV, YYDKDF (reference sequence). CDR3 DNA: TGTGCCACCAGCAGAACCATACGGGATACGCAGTATTTT. Amino acid sequence: CATSRTIRDTQYF.

The V and J genes are TRBV6-2 or TRBV6-3 and TRBJ2-1, with D possibly matching TRBD2 (7 bases). The CDR3 runs to 12 residues. Germline assignment: CDR1 MNHEY and CDR2 SVGEGT. V was cut by 8 bases and J by 5 bases, with 10 bases left in between. This CDR3 is CASGGANNEQFF. DNA of the CDR3: TGTGCCAGCGGGGGGGCAAACAATGAGCAGTTCTTC.

This clonotype has a count of ten or more. The chain employs TRBV5-1 and TRBJ2-6, with a possible D match to TRBD1 (5 bases). This CDR3 contains 17 residues. Trimming pared 0 bases from V and 2 bases from J, leaving 12 bases between. The germline gives CDR1 SGHRS, CDR2 YFSETQ. CDR3 sequence (DNA): TGCGCCAGCAGCTTGGAAGCCGGCAGGGCTGGGGCCAACGTCCTGACTTTC. Its protein product is CASSLEAGRAGANVLTF.

This clonotype has at least ten counts. The CDR3: CASSQATTEAFF. The CDR3 DNA reads TGTGCCAGCAGCCAAGCGACAACTGAAGCTTTCTTT. The V and J genes are TRBV3-1 and TRBJ1-1; D gene uncertain. The CDR3 extends over 12 amino acids. Germline CDR1 is LGHDT and CDR2 is YNNKEL (reference sequence). The V and J ends lost 1 base and 5 bases respectively, with 5 bases between them.

This clonotype occurred many times. The chain carries TRBV20-1 and TRBJ1-1, with 7 nucleotides matching TRBD1. The CDR3 spans 12 residues. Germline CDR1 reads DFQATT; CDR2 reads SNEGSKA (reference sequence). The junction had 9 bases not matched to a gene; V was cut back by 6 bases and J by 8 bases. This CDR3 is CSARQGVGEAFF. The CDR3 nucleotides read TGCAGTGCCAGACAGGGAGTGGGCGAAGCTTTCTTT.

This chain links TRBV7-2 with TRBJ2-3, with 15 bases aligning to TRBD2. J lost 4 bases, V lost 7 bases, and 6 bases had no gene match. The CDR3 covers 16 residues. Germline lookup yields CDR1 SGHTA and CDR2 FQGNSA. CDR3 bases: TGTGCCAGCACCAGGACTAGCGGGGGGGCCGCAGATACGCAGTATTTT. Its protein product is CASTRTSGGAADTQYF.

This clonotype was seen many times. The genes are TRBV29-1 and TRBJ1-1; D is perhaps TRBD1 (5 bases). The CDR3 totals 12 residues. Per germline, CDR1 SQVTM and CDR2 ANQGSEA. Trimming pared 1 base from V and 7 bases from J, leaving 10 bases between. The CDR3 is CSVEGGGGEAFF. The DNA for the CDR3 is TGCAGCGTTGAAGGGGGCGGGGGTGAAGCTTTCTTT.

This clonotype has a count of ten or more. The J gene is TRBJ1-1, the V gene TRBV29-1; perhaps TRBD1 as D (5 bases). The V end was cut by 0 bases, the J end by 7 bases, with 18 bases between. The CDR3 is 15 amino acids. CDR1 is SQVTM and CDR2 is ANQGSEA in the germline V gene. The CDR3 DNA sequence: TGCAGCGTTGAAGATCGGTGGGGGACGGCGGGTGAAGCTTTCTTT. Translation: CSVEDRWGTAGEAFF. Complete variable domain (other parts from reference TRBV29-1 and TRBJ1-1): SAVISQKPSRDICQRGTSLTIQCQVDSQVTMMFWYRQQPGQSLTLIATANQGSEATYESGFVIDKFPISRPNLTFSTLTVSNMSPEDSSIYLCSVEDRWGTAGEAFFGQGTRLTVV.

This clonotype occurred many times. The chain has TRBV20-1 and TRBJ2-1, with D maybe TRBD2 (5 bases). CDR1 is DFQATT, CDR2 SNEGSKA, per germline (reference sequence). The CDR3 spans 15 residues. Trimming took 3 bases from V and 6 from J, leaving 18 bases between them. CDR3 DNA sequence: TGCAGTGCTAGGAGGGCCCTTCTTGGAGTCAATGAGCAGTTCTTC. Translating gives CSARRALLGVNEQFF.

This clonotype has a count of ten or more. The CDR3 DNA reads as TGTGCCAGCAGTTCCGGGCAGGGGGCGGATGGAAACACCATATATTTT. Its protein product is CASSSGQGADGNTIYF. The J gene is TRBJ1-3, the V gene TRBV27; 8 bases agree with TRBD1. Losses at the gene ends were 4 bases for V and 3 bases for J; bases not matched to a gene: 8. The CDR3 contains 16 residues. Germline values: CDR1 MNHEY, CDR2 SMNVEV (reference sequence).

This clonotype was seen repeatedly, ten times or more. V and J are TRBV7-6 and TRBJ2-2, with TRBD1 identical over 12 bases. Germline V CDR1 and CDR2: SGHVS, FNYEAQ. The CDR3 is 21 residues long. After removal of 0 bases from V and 5 bases from J, the junction contained 16 bases not matched to a gene. The DNA of the CDR3 is TGTGCCAGCAGCTTAGCTGTTGGGACAGGGGGCTTTACTCTGTTGACCGGGGAGCTGTTTTTT. It yields the protein CASSLAVGTGGFTLLTGELFF. The entire variable domain, with the rest obtained from reference TRBV7-6 and TRBJ2-2, is as follows: GAGVSQSPRYKVTKRGQDVALRCDPISGHVSLYWYRQALGQGPEFLTYFNYEAQQDKSGLPNDRFSAERPEGSISTLTIQRTEQRDSAMYRCASSLAVGTGGFTLLTGELFFGEGSRLTVL.

This clonotype was observed at least ten times. The chain has TRBV29-1 and TRBJ2-3, with TRBD1 matching 10 bases. With V trimmed by 2 bases and J by 13 bases, 6 bases remained unmatched. The CDR3 is made up of 12 amino acids. Germline V gives CDR1 SQVTM, CDR2 ANQGSEA. The CDR3 is CSVETGTGVKYF. CDR3 nucleotides: TGCAGCGTTGAAACCGGGACAGGGGTTAAGTATTTT.

This clonotype was seen ten or more times. The V and J genes are TRBV11-2 and TRBJ1-1; D is unclear. CDR1 and CDR2 from the germline V gene are SGHAT and FQNNGV. V was trimmed by 3 bases and J by 1 base, leaving 3 bases between them. This CDR3 is 12 amino acids long. The DNA for the CDR3 is TGTGCCAGCAGCTTCCGGAACACTGAAGCTTTCTTT. As protein: CASSFRNTEAFF.

This clonotype occurred a few times. J is TRBJ2-1 and V is TRBV20-1, with 8 positions matching TRBD2. The trim removed 6 bases at V and 4 bases at J, leaving 5 bases unmatched. This CDR3 region has 13 residues. Germline CDR1 is DFQATT and CDR2 is SNEGSKA (reference sequence). The CDR3 DNA reads TGCAGTGCCACACGCGGGGGGTACAATGAGCAGTTCTTC. Its translation: CSATRGGYNEQFF.

This clonotype was observed at least ten times. V is TRBV7-2 and J is TRBJ2-5; 7 bases match TRBD2. CDR1 is SGHTA, CDR2 FQGNSA, per germline. This CDR3 is 13 amino acids long. Losses at the gene ends were 8 bases for V and 2 bases for J; bases not matched to a gene: 5. The CDR3 bases are TGTGCCAGCTGCAGGACTAGTCAAGAGACCCAGTACTTC. As protein: CASCRTSQETQYF.

The sample holds many counts of this clonotype. The J gene is TRBJ2-1, the V gene TRBV6-5; the match to TRBD1 covers 10 bases. The V segment lost 5 bases and the J segment 7 bases; nucleotides outside the gene matches: 8. Germline V gene data show CDR1 as MNHEY and CDR2 as SVGAGI. CDR3 size: 15 residues. In nucleotides, the CDR3 is TGTGCCAGCAGTGCCGGGACAGGGGTTTGGAATGAGCAGTTCTTC. The encoded protein is CASSAGTGVWNEQFF.

This clonotype was recorded many times. The chain recombines TRBV20-1 with TRBJ2-2, with 12 positions matching TRBD2. The CDR3 runs to 17 residues. V shed 6 bases, J shed 0 bases, and the junction held 8 bases outside the gene matches. Per germline, CDR1 DFQATT and CDR2 SNEGSKA (reference sequence). For the CDR3, the DNA is TGCAGTGCGCGCCGACTAGCGGGAGTCCCGAACACCGGGGAGCTGTTTTTT. Amino acids: CSARRLAGVPNTGELFF.